This T cell receptor beta chain was identified in a study of T cell responses to AZD1222 COVID-19 vaccine. Measured with immunoSEQ multiplex PCR; TCRdb has only the in-frame clones, and not every one. Among about 140,000 clones listed, 88% were seen once. The length of the CDR3 is 16 residues. Trimming took 0 bases from V and 2 from J, leaving 13 bases between them. CDR1 LGHNA and CDR2 YSLEER come from the germline V gene. Material: peripheral blood, obtained on day 0 of AZD1222 vaccination. V is TRBV4-3 and J is TRBJ1-2; the D is unclear. The sequence was obtained from an adult in good health. For the CDR3, the DNA is TGCGCCAGCAGCCAAGAAGGAGCAGGCCTAAACTATGGCTACACCTTC. It translates to CASSQEGAGLNYGYTF.